This T cell receptor beta chain was captured in a study of blood T cell repertoires in COVID-19. Study-wide context: Donors in the United States, Italy and Spain gave samples during acute or convalescent COVID-19. The cDNA or gDNA used as material had been derived from T cells, B-cell-depleted T cells, or PBMCs.

Germline CDR1 is MDHEN and CDR2 is SYDVKM. The CDR3 spans 13 residues. V lost 1 base to trimming and J lost 7 bases, with 8 bases between them. Assay: immunoSEQ multiplex PCR; the TCRdb copy retains only in-frame clones and omits some. The profile covers roughly 12,000 clones, with around 73% appearing a single time and roughly 30% taken by the ten largest. This chain links TRBV28 with TRBJ2-1; D gene unclear. The specimen sequenced was peripheral blood. The receptor was isolated from a human donor in a cohort sampled during active COVID-19. The CDR3 coding sequence is TGTGCCAGCAGTTTATCGGGTTGGAATGAGCAGTTCTTC. It encodes CASSLSGWNEQFF.